Following are 17 T cell receptor beta chains from one sample sequenced in a study of technical replicates of blood from several donors. Here immunoSEQ multiplex PCR was the method, and the copy in TCRdb shows in-frame clones only, minus some. Of 8,000 to 10,000 clones in the sample, roughly nine tenths were seen once. Sample: PBMCs. These receptors originate from a human donor in good health.

This sequence joins TRBV10-2 and TRBJ2-5; possible D gene TRBD2, 6 bases. V lost 6 bases, J lost 5 bases, and 13 bases lay in between. The germline V gene encodes CDR1 WSHSY and CDR2 SAAADI. The CDR3 has 13 amino acids. DNA for the CDR3: TGCGCCAGCAGGCCGGGCGGGAAGGAGACCCAGTACTTC. It is translated as CASRPGGKETQYF.

This chain links TRBV7-7 with TRBJ2-5, with TRBD1 as a possible D gene (5 bases). Trimming removed 1 base from V and 5 bases from J, with 14 bases in between. Per the germline V gene, CDR1 is SSHAT and CDR2 is FNYEAQ (reference sequence). The CDR3 has 15 residues. The CDR3 loop is CASSLGQLGAETQYF. CDR3 nucleotides: TGTGCCAGCAGCTTAGGGCAGCTTGGGGCTGAGACCCAGTACTTC.

The chain recombines TRBV19 with TRBJ2-2; possible D gene TRBD2, 6 bases. V was pared by 3 bases and J by 4 bases, with 12 bases between. The CDR3 covers 15 residues. Germline CDR1 and CDR2: LNHDA and SQIVND (reference sequence). The CDR3 DNA reads as TGTGCCAGTAGTATTGGAGGGTTGGGCACCGGGGAGCTGTTTTTT. This translates into CASSIGGLGTGELFF.

The rearrangement links TRBV4-1 to TRBJ1-5, with D possibly being TRBD1 (6 bases). In germline, CDR1 is MGHRA, CDR2 YSYEKL. V was cut by 0 bases and J by 6 bases, with 18 bases left in between. There are 17 residues in the CDR3. CDR3 protein: CASSQEDPRGAGQPQHF. The CDR3 region has the DNA TGCGCCAGCAGCCAAGAAGACCCCCGGGGGGCAGGTCAGCCCCAGCATTTT.

The V and J genes are TRBV30 and TRBJ1-2; D unclear. V was pared by 0 bases and J by 5 bases, with 10 bases between. This CDR3 comprises 13 residues. Germline CDR1 GTSNPN, CDR2 SVGIG (reference sequence). CDR3 amino acids: CAWSVQAAYGYTF. In nucleotides, the CDR3 is TGTGCCTGGAGTGTTCAGGCAGCTTATGGCTACACCTTC.

The genes are TRBV6-5 and TRBJ1-1; 7 nucleotides match TRBD1. Germline loops: CDR1 MNHEY, CDR2 SVGAGI. The ends lost 10 bases at V and 3 bases at J; junction bases unmatched: 8. The CDR3 runs 13 residues. CDR3 bases: TGTGCCACCAGGGGACAGCTAGACACTGAAGCTTTCTTT. Translation: CATRGQLDTEAFF.

The gene calls are TRBV5-1 and TRBJ2-2, with TRBD2 identical over 15 bases. Germline loops: CDR1 SGHRS, CDR2 YFSETQ. CDR3 length: 18 amino acids. V was pared by 3 bases and J by 6 bases, with 9 bases of the junction left unmatched. CDR3 in amino acids: CASSWSGLAGGMAGELFF. CDR3 DNA: TGCGCCAGCAGCTGGTCGGGACTAGCGGGAGGTATGGCCGGGGAGCTGTTTTTT.

The J gene is TRBJ1-2, the V gene TRBV6-5, with D perhaps matching TRBD1 (6 bases). V was trimmed by 0 bases and J by 1 base, leaving 12 bases between them. The germline V gene has CDR1 MNHEY and CDR2 SVGAGI. This CDR3 region has 16 residues. CDR3 bases: TGTGCCAGCAGTTACTCGGACAGTCGACTTAACTATGGCTACACCTTC. It translates to CASSYSDSRLNYGYTF.

This sequence joins TRBV28 and TRBJ2-5; the D is unclear. Germline V gene lookup returns CDR1 MDHEN and CDR2 SYDVKM. This CDR3 is 12 amino acids long. Trimming pared 2 bases from V and 4 bases from J, leaving 5 bases between. CDR3 sequence: CASSLARETQYF. The CDR3, as DNA: TGTGCCAGCAGTTTAGCTAGAGAGACCCAGTACTTC. Full variable domain (remainder filled in from reference TRBV28 and TRBJ2-5): DVKVTQSSRYLVKRTGEKVFLECVQDMDHENMFWYRQDPGLGLRLIYFSYDVKMKEKGDIPEGYSVSREKKERFSLILESASTNQTSMYLCASSLARETQYFGPGTRLLVL.

This clone was seen only once. The gene calls are TRBV19 and TRBJ2-7, with 7 bases lining up with TRBD2. V shed 2 bases, J shed 5 bases, and the junction held 9 bases outside the gene matches. The CDR3 loop spans 15 amino acids. Germline V gene sequence: CDR1 LNHDA, CDR2 SQIVND (reference sequence). For the CDR3, the DNA is TGTGCCAGTAGTATAATCGGGCGGGAGTCGGACGAGCAGTACTTC. Amino acids: CASSIIGRESDEQYF.

A single count supports this clone. The chain links TRBV2 to TRBJ2-7; 14 nucleotides align to TRBD2. The CDR3 is 18 amino acids. J was trimmed by 6 bases and V by 3 bases; bases with no gene match: 13. CDR1 SNHLY and CDR2 FYNNEI come from the germline V gene. This CDR3 reads CASSDPGLAGARYGEQYF. The CDR3, as DNA: TGTGCCAGCAGTGATCCGGGACTAGCGGGAGCAAGGTACGGCGAGCAGTACTTC.

The chain carries TRBV6-1 and TRBJ1-5, with TRBD1 as a possible D gene (6 bases). Germline V gene data show CDR1 as MNHNS and CDR2 as SASEGT. CDR3 length: 18 residues. The V end was cut by 1 base, the J end by 7 bases, with 23 bases between. The CDR3 bases are TGTGCCAGCAGTGAAGGACGAGGGGGGGGCGTGGCTTTGCAGCCCCAGCATTTT. The encoded protein is CASSEGRGGGVALQPQHF.

The chain carries TRBV27 and TRBJ2-7; no firm D call. Trimming removed 3 bases at V and 1 base at J, with 19 bases between. Germline V lookup: CDR1 MNHEY, CDR2 SMNVEV (reference sequence). This CDR3 comprises 17 residues. CDR3 coding DNA: TGTGCCAGCAGTTTTGTCGGCGTCAGAGGAAGGTCCTACGAGCAGTACTTC. Amino acid sequence: CASSFVGVRGRSYEQYF.

CDR3 protein: CASSSGLAGVGSYEQYF. CDR3 bases: TGCGCCAGCAGCTCGGGACTAGCGGGAGTCGGCTCCTACGAGCAGTACTTC. V is TRBV5-1 and J is TRBJ2-7; 14 bases map to TRBD2. The junction had 5 bases not matched to a gene; V was cut back by 3 bases and J by 0 bases. The CDR3 runs to 17 residues. The germline V gene has CDR1 SGHRS and CDR2 YFSETQ.

The genes are TRBV5-1 and TRBJ2-2, with 7 bases fitting TRBD2. V dropped 4 bases and J dropped 1; count of bases not matched to a gene: 4. This CDR3 has 15 residues. Germline V lookup: CDR1 SGHRS, CDR2 YFSETQ. In DNA form, the CDR3 reads TGCGCCAGCAGCCCTCCTAGCGGGAACACCGGGGAGCTGTTTTTT. Its translation: CASSPPSGNTGELFF.

The chain uses TRBV10-3 and TRBJ2-7, with 10 bases lining up with TRBD2. From germline, CDR1 is ENHRY and CDR2 SYGVKD. CDR3 size: 14 residues. J lost 2 bases, V lost 4 bases, and 2 bases had no gene match. The CDR3: CAISGGTSAYEQYF. The CDR3 DNA reads TGTGCCATCAGTGGTGGGACTAGCGCCTACGAGCAGTACTTC.

The chain combines TRBV10-3 with TRBJ1-1, with TRBD1 as a possible D gene (5 bases). Germline CDR1 and CDR2: ENHRY and SYGVKD. Between the trimmed V and J ends, which lost 3 bases and 3 bases, there was a span of 8 bases. The CDR3 totals 13 residues. The CDR3 DNA is TGTGCCATCAGTGAACAGGTTGACACTGAAGCTTTCTTT. It encodes CAISEQVDTEAFF.